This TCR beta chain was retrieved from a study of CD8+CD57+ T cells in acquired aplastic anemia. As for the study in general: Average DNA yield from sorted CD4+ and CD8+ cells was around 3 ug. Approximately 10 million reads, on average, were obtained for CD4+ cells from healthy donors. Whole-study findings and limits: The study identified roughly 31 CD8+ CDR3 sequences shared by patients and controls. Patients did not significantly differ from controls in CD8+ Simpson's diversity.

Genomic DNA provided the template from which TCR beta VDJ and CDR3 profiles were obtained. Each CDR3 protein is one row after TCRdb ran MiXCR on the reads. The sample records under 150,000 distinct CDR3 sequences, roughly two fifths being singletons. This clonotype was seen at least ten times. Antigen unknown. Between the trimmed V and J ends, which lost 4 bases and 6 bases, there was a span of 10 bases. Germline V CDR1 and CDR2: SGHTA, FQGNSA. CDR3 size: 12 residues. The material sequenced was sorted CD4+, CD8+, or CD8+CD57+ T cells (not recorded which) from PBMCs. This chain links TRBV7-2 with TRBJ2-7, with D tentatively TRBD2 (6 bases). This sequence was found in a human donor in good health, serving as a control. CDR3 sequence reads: CASSSAGREQYF. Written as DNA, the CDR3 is TGTGCCAGCAGCTCTGCGGGGCGCGAGCAGTACTTC.